Following are 30 T cell receptor beta chains from one sample sequenced in a study of blood T cell repertoires in COVID-19. Measured with immunoSEQ multiplex PCR; TCRdb has only the in-frame clones, and not every one. The sample comprises a few hundred thousand clones, 88% of which are singletons, and roughly 10% rests with the top ten. The sequenced material came from peripheral blood. All receptors come from a woman in her sixties or seventies with COVID-19, enrolled during active disease.

The rearrangement joins TRBV27 to TRBJ2-3, with D possibly TRBD2 on 5 matching bases. The germline V gene encodes CDR1 MNHEY and CDR2 SMNVEV (reference sequence). V was cut by 5 bases and J by 0 bases, with 15 bases left in between. The CDR3 has 16 amino acids. The CDR3: CASSLLLGVSTDTQYF. In DNA, the CDR3 is TGTGCCAGCAGTCTGTTGTTGGGAGTCAGCACAGATACGCAGTATTTT.

The chain is built from TRBV28 and TRBJ2-2; TRBD2 aligns across 8 bases. The CDR3 has 15 residues. J was trimmed by 7 bases and V by 7 bases; bases with no gene match: 11. Germline loops: CDR1 MDHEN, CDR2 SYDVKM. DNA of the CDR3: TGTGCCAGCATCGAGAGCGGGAGAGAGGGCGGGGAGCTGTTTTTT. This gives the protein CASIESGREGGELFF.

This clone was found once. The gene calls are TRBV24-1 and TRBJ1-5; D possibly corresponds to TRBD1 (6 bases). Germline V CDR1 and CDR2: KGHDR, SFDVKD. This CDR3 comprises 16 residues. The V and J ends lost 4 bases and 0 bases respectively, with 12 bases between them. CDR3 region: CATSDVSQGSNQPQHF. The CDR3 bases are TGTGCCACCAGTGACGTATCACAGGGTAGCAATCAGCCCCAGCATTTT.

The J gene is TRBJ2-7, the V gene TRBV27; maybe TRBD1 (6 bases). The V and J ends lost 0 bases and 3 bases respectively, with 9 bases between them. The CDR3 length is 14 residues. Germline CDR1 reads MNHEY; CDR2 reads SMNVEV (reference sequence). The chain's CDR3 is CASSLSYRDYEQYF. The CDR3 region has the DNA TGTGCCAGCAGTTTATCGTACAGGGACTACGAGCAGTACTTC.

J is TRBJ2-6 and V is TRBV29-1; 9 nucleotides align to TRBD2. V gave up 6 bases and J gave up 0 bases; unmatched junction bases: 3. This CDR3 spans 15 amino acids. Germline V lookup: CDR1 SQVTM, CDR2 ANQGSEA. The CDR3 DNA follows: TGCAGCGTGCGACTAGCGGACTCTGGGGCCAACGTCCTGACTTTC. Translated: CSVRLADSGANVLTF.

This sequence joins TRBV11-3 and TRBJ2-7; TRBD2 matches at 7 bases. Germline CDR1 reads SGHNT; CDR2 reads YENEEA. V lost 2 bases and J lost 0; bases outside the gene matches: 7. The CDR3 has 16 amino acids. The CDR3 spells CASSLLSGTSSYEQYF. CDR3 sequence (DNA): TGTGCCAGCAGCTTACTCAGCGGGACGAGCTCCTACGAGCAGTACTTC.

The chain employs TRBV19 and TRBJ2-7; D may be TRBD2 (6 bases). V dropped 0 bases and J dropped 2 bases, with 11 bases sitting between them. The CDR3 has 15 amino acids. In germline, CDR1 is LNHDA, CDR2 SQIVND (reference sequence). CDR3 sequence reads: CASSIDSGPAYEQYF. CDR3 DNA sequence: TGTGCCAGTAGTATAGATAGCGGACCCGCCTACGAGCAGTACTTC.

This rearrangement joins TRBV6-1 to TRBJ2-5; 9 bases line up with TRBD1. J gave up 5 bases and V 3 bases, and 13 bases lay outside the gene matches. The CDR3 loop spans 17 amino acids. From germline, CDR1 is MNHNS and CDR2 SASEGT. The CDR3 DNA is TGTGCCAGCAGTGACCGGGACAGGGATCCGGTGGGTGAGACCCAGTACTTC. This gives the protein CASSDRDRDPVGETQYF.

This chain joins TRBV10-3 and TRBJ1-2; D possibly corresponds to TRBD1 (5 bases). The V end lost 2 bases, the J end lost 4 bases, and 11 bases lay between the germline ends. The CDR3 runs 14 residues. CDR1 and CDR2 from the germline V gene are ENHRY and SYGVKD. In DNA, the CDR3 is TGTGCCATCAGTGAGGCAGGGCTTGGCTATGGCTACACCTTC. The encoded protein is CAISEAGLGYGYTF.

The chain recombines TRBV29-1 with TRBJ1-4; 7 bases align to TRBD1. V shed 5 bases and J 8 bases; nucleotides not matched to a gene: 8. Germline V gives CDR1 SQVTM, CDR2 ANQGSEA. This CDR3 is built from 13 residues. In nucleotides, the CDR3 is TGCAGCGTTCAAGGGGGCAGTGGGGAAAAACTGTTTTTT. It translates to CSVQGGSGEKLFF.

The chain joins TRBV25-1 to TRBJ2-7; D is possibly TRBD1 (6 bases). Germline V CDR1 and CDR2: MGHDK, SYGVNS. V was cut by 8 bases and J by 3 bases, with 23 bases left in between. The CDR3 sequence is 16 residues long. The CDR3 region is CASAWGTGTFNYEQYF. CDR3 in DNA: TGTGCCAGCGCGTGGGGGACCGGGACATTTAACTACGAGCAGTACTTC.

V and J are TRBV4-2 and TRBJ2-5; TRBD2 agrees at 11 bases. This CDR3 contains 19 residues. Germline assignment: CDR1 LGHNA and CDR2 YNFKEQ. J gave up 3 bases and V 1 base, and 13 bases lay outside the gene matches. The CDR3 reads CASSQAPVVAGGVEETQYF. The CDR3 DNA is TGTGCCAGCAGCCAAGCCCCTGTCGTAGCGGGAGGGGTGGAAGAGACCCAGTACTTC.

V gene TRBV6-1 combines with J gene TRBJ2-2, with a possible D match to TRBD2 (5 bases). V was pared by 3 bases and J by 16 bases, with 21 bases between. Germline CDR1 reads MNHNS; CDR2 reads SASEGT. The CDR3 has 14 residues. The CDR3 here is CASSETVDRGLAFF. The CDR3 region has the DNA TGTGCCAGCAGTGAGACCGTCGACCGGGGATTGGCGTTTTTT.

This clone appeared a few times. The chain links TRBV4-1 to TRBJ1-3, with 7 nucleotides matching TRBD1. The V segment lost 1 base and the J segment 2 bases; nucleotides outside the gene matches: 5. CDR1 is MGHRA, CDR2 YSYEKL, per germline. The CDR3 totals 16 residues. In DNA form, the CDR3 reads TGCGCCAGCAGCCAAGTCCAGGGGGTTACTGGAAACACCATATATTTT. It translates to CASSQVQGVTGNTIYF.

The chain employs TRBV6-2 or TRBV6-3 and TRBJ2-7; D is unclear. Trimming left V 5 bases short and J 7 bases short, with 18 bases between. The CDR3 contains 14 residues. CDR1 MNHEY and CDR2 SVGEGT come from the germline V gene. CDR3 residues: CASSRPGRSEEQYF. The CDR3 nucleotides read TGTGCCAGCAGTAGACCAGGTAGGTCCGAGGAGCAGTACTTC.

CDR3 in DNA: TGTGCCAGTAGAATGACAGGGGACGCGGAGACCCAGTACTTC. It specifies CASRMTGDAETQYF. V gene TRBV19 combines with J gene TRBJ2-5; TRBD1 matches at 8 bases. The germline V gene has CDR1 LNHDA and CDR2 SQIVND (reference sequence). The CDR3 runs to 14 residues. The J segment lost 5 bases and the V segment lost 6 bases, leaving 8 bases of the junction unmatched.

The genes are TRBV5-5 and TRBJ2-3, with TRBD2 identical over 7 bases. V shed 2 bases and J 1 base; nucleotides not matched to a gene: 4. Germline V gene data show CDR1 as SGHKS and CDR2 as YYEKEE (reference sequence). The CDR3 runs 15 residues. CDR3 region: CASSFGAGGTDTQYF. CDR3 nucleotide sequence: TGTGCCAGCAGCTTCGGGGCGGGAGGCACAGATACGCAGTATTTT.

V is TRBV21-1 and J is TRBJ1-1. TRBV21-1 represents a pseudogene. The CDR3 totals 15 residues. The CDR3 DNA is TGTGCCAGCAGCAATCCCCGTCTCGTTGAGGCTGAAGCTTTCTTT. It codes for CASSNPRLVEAEAFF.

The count of this clone is one. The chain has TRBV6-5 and TRBJ1-5, with D uncertain. The CDR3 length is 15 residues. Germline loops: CDR1 MNHEY, CDR2 SVGAGI. Trimming took off 2 bases at V and 0 bases at J, with 8 bases between the two ends. The CDR3 sequence is CASSYGSISNQPQHF. In DNA form, the CDR3 reads TGTGCCAGCAGTTACGGCTCGATTAGCAATCAGCCCCAGCATTTT.

The CDR3 sequence is CASSQVGGGNTIYF. The CDR3 DNA reads TGTGCCAGCAGCCAAGTAGGGGGCGGAAACACCATATATTTT. The chain links TRBV4-2 to TRBJ1-3; TRBD1 aligns across 7 bases. The CDR3 runs to 14 residues. With V trimmed by 1 base and J by 4 bases, 1 base remained unmatched. Germline assignment: CDR1 LGHNA and CDR2 YNFKEQ.

The chain recombines TRBV18 with TRBJ1-2; 9 bases agree with TRBD1. This CDR3 is built from 12 residues. V lost 7 bases, J lost 7 bases, and 4 bases stayed unmatched. From germline, CDR1 is KGHSH and CDR2 LQKENI. This CDR3 is CASLQGAGGYTF. The CDR3 DNA reads TGTGCCAGCTTACAGGGGGCGGGTGGCTACACCTTC.

This clone was counted a few times. The chain couples TRBV28 to TRBJ1-5; D remains unclear. CDR1 and CDR2 (germline): MDHEN, SYDVKM. Trimming shortened V by 3 bases and J by 0 bases, and 12 bases separated the two germline ends. The CDR3 has 16 amino acids. The CDR3 region has the DNA TGTGCCAGCAGTTTGGAGGGAAGGATTAGCAATCAGCCCCAGCATTTT. This gives the protein CASSLEGRISNQPQHF.

This CDR3 reads CASSLAWAGVSPLHF. The CDR3 nucleotides read TGCGCCAGCAGCTTGGCCTGGGCAGGGGTTTCACCCCTCCACTTT. The chain employs TRBV5-1 and TRBJ1-6, with D possibly TRBD1 on 6 matching bases. Germline values: CDR1 SGHRS, CDR2 YFSETQ. The V gene lost 0 bases and the J gene lost 9 bases, with 13 bases spanning the gap. The CDR3 spans 15 residues.

The chain uses TRBV27 and TRBJ2-1; D ambiguous. The V gene's germline CDR1 is MNHEY and CDR2 SMNVEV (reference sequence). V was cut by 5 bases and J by 7 bases, with 6 bases left in between. The CDR3 sequence is 11 residues long. CDR3 in DNA: TGTGCCAGCAGTCTCGTGAATGAGCAGTTCTTC. This translates into CASSLVNEQFF.

This chain links TRBV5-1 with TRBJ1-1; TRBD1 matches 7 bases. Germline V gene data show CDR1 as SGHRS and CDR2 as YFSETQ. With 5 bases clipped from V and 1 base from J, the junction kept 5 bases outside the gene matches. The CDR3 covers 14 residues. CDR3 loop: CASSITGANTEAFF. The CDR3 region has the DNA TGCGCCAGCAGTATTACAGGGGCGAACACTGAAGCTTTCTTT.

The CDR3 DNA sequence: TGTGCCAGCAGTTCGGCGCTAGCGGGTTCCAATGAGCAGTTCTTC. This sequence encodes CASSSALAGSNEQFF. This chain uses TRBV6-2 or TRBV6-3 with TRBJ2-1, with 8 positions matching TRBD2. V dropped 4 bases and J dropped 6; count of bases not matched to a gene: 8. This CDR3 is 15 amino acids long. Germline-derived CDR1 and CDR2 are MNHEY and SVGEGT.

A single count supports this clone. The V and J genes are TRBV14 and TRBJ2-7; TRBD1 matches 9 bases. The CDR3 is made up of 19 amino acids. The V and J ends lost 0 bases and 4 bases, in that order; junction bases with no gene match: 16. Germline loops: CDR1 SGHDN, CDR2 FVKESK. In DNA form, the CDR3 reads TGTGCCAGCAGCCAAGAGCTCGCAGAAGCCGGACAGGGGAGGTACGAGCAGTACTTC. This sequence encodes CASSQELAEAGQGRYEQYF.

The chain is built from TRBV27 and TRBJ2-1, with TRBD2 matching over 9 bases. The CDR3 is 14 amino acids. Germline CDR1 is MNHEY and CDR2 is SMNVEV (reference sequence). The V segment lost 5 bases and the J segment 7 bases; nucleotides outside the gene matches: 6. The chain's CDR3 is CASSLAGLINEQFF. CDR3 sequence (DNA): TGTGCCAGCAGTCTAGCGGGACTCATAAATGAGCAGTTCTTC.

This chain connects TRBV13 to TRBJ2-1, with 9 nucleotides matching TRBD1. Germline trimming cut 1 base from V and 4 bases from J; bases unmatched to any gene: 2. The CDR3 is made up of 15 amino acids. The V gene's germline CDR1 is PRHDT and CDR2 FYEKMQ (reference sequence). In DNA form, the CDR3 reads TGTGCCAGCAGCTTAGCGGGACAGGGTTACAATGAGCAGTTCTTC. Residues: CASSLAGQGYNEQFF.

This chain links TRBV2 with TRBJ2-2, with 10 bases that match TRBD2. CDR1 and CDR2 (germline): SNHLY, FYNNEI. V was clipped by 4 bases and J by 4 bases; unmatched bases: 3. The CDR3 has 15 amino acids. As DNA, the CDR3 is TGTGCCAGCAGTGCTAGCGGGAGTATCACCGGGGAGCTGTTTTTT. Residues: CASSASGSITGELFF.